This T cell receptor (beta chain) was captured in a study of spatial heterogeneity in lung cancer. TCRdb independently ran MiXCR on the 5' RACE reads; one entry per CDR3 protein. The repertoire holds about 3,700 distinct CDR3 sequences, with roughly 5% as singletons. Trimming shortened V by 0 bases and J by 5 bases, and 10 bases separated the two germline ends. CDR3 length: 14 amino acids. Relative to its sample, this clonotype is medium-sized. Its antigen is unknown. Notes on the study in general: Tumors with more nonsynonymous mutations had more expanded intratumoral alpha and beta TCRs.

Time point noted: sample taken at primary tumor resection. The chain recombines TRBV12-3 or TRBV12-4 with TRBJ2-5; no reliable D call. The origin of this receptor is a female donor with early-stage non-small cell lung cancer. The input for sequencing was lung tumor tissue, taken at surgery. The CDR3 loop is CASSLAMGLETQYF. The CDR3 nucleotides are TGTGCCAGCAGTTTAGCTATGGGTCTCGAGACCCAGTACTTC.